Below are 20 T cell receptor beta chains sequenced from a single sample in a study of CD8+CD57+ T cells in acquired aplastic anemia. TCR beta VDJ combinations and CDR3 sequences were profiled from genomic DNA. One entry per CDR3 protein results from TCRdb running MiXCR on the reads. Among around 430,000 distinct CDR3 sequences listed, around 30% were seen once. Those patients picked for sequencing had displayed CD8+CD57+ cell expansion on flow cytometry. Sequencing used sorted CD4+, CD8+, or CD8+CD57+ T cells (not recorded which) from PBMCs. These receptors all come from a human donor with aplastic anemia.

The V gene is TRBV29-1, the J gene TRBJ1-2; D gene ambiguous. V shed 1 base and J shed 4 bases, with 13 bases lying between them. The CDR3 loop spans 14 amino acids. The germline CDR1 and CDR2 sequences are SQVTM and ANQGSEA. The CDR3 nucleotides are TGCAGCGTTGAAGGGGTGGGCATCCTCTATGGCTACACCTTC. It specifies CSVEGVGILYGYTF.

This clonotype was recorded many times. The chain couples TRBV20-1 to TRBJ1-5; D call uncertain. This CDR3 is built from 14 residues. Per the germline V gene, CDR1 is DFQATT and CDR2 is SNEGSKA (reference sequence). Trimming cost V 4 bases and J 3 bases, with 13 bases left between them. The CDR3 DNA is TGCAGTGCTAACTTTGGTGATCCCAATCAGCCCCAGCATTTT. Its translation: CSANFGDPNQPQHF.

The rearrangement links TRBV14 to TRBJ1-6; D unresolved. Germline V gives CDR1 SGHDN, CDR2 FVKESK. The CDR3 loop spans 10 amino acids. CDR3 sequence (DNA): TGTGCACAGCCTAATTCACCCCTCCACTTT. This encodes CAQPNSPLHF.

The chain employs TRBV30 and TRBJ1-6, with 9 bases fitting TRBD1. The CDR3 contains 15 residues. The V gene's germline CDR1 is GTSNPN and CDR2 SVGIG (reference sequence). V gave up 0 bases and J gave up 9 bases; unmatched junction bases: 6. The CDR3 DNA sequence: TGTGCCTGGAGTGTGACGACAGGGGGAAGTTCACCCCTCCACTTT. Translating it yields CAWSVTTGGSSPLHF.

The genes are TRBV29-1 and TRBJ2-1, with a weak D call TRBD1 (7 bases). The CDR3 sequence is 12 residues long. Trimming shortened V by 7 bases and J by 5 bases, and 12 bases separated the two germline ends. Germline V gene lookup returns CDR1 SQVTM and CDR2 ANQGSEA. The CDR3 DNA reads TGCAGCGGCGGGACAGCCGACAATGAGCAGTTCTTC. Translating gives CSGGTADNEQFF.

On this clonotype: This clone may be a read error of a much larger clone one base away. This chain uses TRBV9 with TRBJ2-7; maybe TRBD2 (6 bases). Germline CDR1 reads SGDLS; CDR2 reads YYNGEE. This CDR3 has 15 amino acids. CDR3 sequence: CTSSAQTGEPVEQYF. The CDR3 DNA follows: TGTACCAGCAGCGCCCAGACGGGAGAACCGGTCGAGCAGTACTTC.

Concerning this clonotype: Given a much more abundant clone one base away, this may be a read error. The chain employs TRBV10-1 and TRBJ2-1, with TRBD1 matching over 7 bases. This CDR3 has 14 residues. From germline, CDR1 is WNHNN and CDR2 SYGVQD (reference sequence). The CDR3: CASSLTGRSNEQLF. The CDR3 DNA reads TGCGCCAGCAGCCTGACAGGGAGAAGCAATGAGCAGCTCTTC.

This clonotype was detected only a few times. The chain's CDR3 is CASSQWGANSGNTIYF. The CDR3, as DNA: TGTGCCAGCAGCCAATGGGGGGCGAACTCTGGAAACACCATATATTTT. The chain joins TRBV4-2 to TRBJ1-3, with TRBD1 as a possible D gene (6 bases). Germline loops: CDR1 LGHNA, CDR2 YNFKEQ. Trimming took off 2 bases at V and 0 bases at J, with 11 bases between the two ends. The CDR3 length is 16 residues.

This chain joins TRBV2 and TRBJ1-1; 9 bases line up with TRBD1. The CDR3 loop spans 16 amino acids. Germline values: CDR1 SNHLY, CDR2 FYNNEI. V lost 6 bases, J lost 3 bases, and 11 bases stayed unmatched. The CDR3 loop reads CASSRTGGMWDTEAFF. The CDR3 bases are TGTGCCAGCAGCAGAACAGGGGGCATGTGGGACACTGAAGCTTTCTTT.

The CDR3 nucleotides read TGTGCCACCAGCAGAGGACGCAGGGCGTCGGGCCTCGTCGAGCAGTACTTC. This encodes CATSRGRRASGLVEQYF. The chain couples TRBV15 to TRBJ2-7; D is possibly TRBD1 (5 bases). The CDR3 covers 17 residues. CDR1 is LNHNV and CDR2 is YYDKDF in the germline V gene (reference sequence). Trimming removed 1 base at V and 6 bases at J, with 22 bases between.

The chain has TRBV7-9 and TRBJ1-2; no firm D call. Germline V gives CDR1 SEHNR, CDR2 FQNEAQ (reference sequence). Trimming took 5 bases from V and 7 from J, leaving 14 bases between them. This CDR3 contains 13 residues. In DNA form, the CDR3 reads TGTGCCAGCAGCAGCGTTGAAGAGGGTGGCTACACCTTC. Amino acid sequence: CASSSVEEGGYTF.

The V gene is TRBV20-1, the J gene TRBJ2-2, with 13 bases matching TRBD2. J was trimmed by 1 base and V by 2 bases; bases with no gene match: 4. The CDR3 consists of 17 residues. Per germline, CDR1 DFQATT and CDR2 SNEGSKA (reference sequence). The CDR3 reads CSARLGTSGMNTGELFF. The CDR3 DNA sequence: TGCAGTGCTAGATTGGGGACTAGCGGGATGAACACCGGGGAGCTGTTTTTT.

This clonotype was observed many times. The chain combines TRBV7-3 with TRBJ1-1; D not resolved. Germline-derived CDR1 and CDR2 are SGHTA and FQGTGA. Trimming cost V 2 bases and J 5 bases, with 9 bases left between them. This CDR3 region has 13 residues. The DNA for the CDR3 is TGTGCCAGCAGCTTAGGTACTCGGACTGAAGCTTTCTTT. It translates to CASSLGTRTEAFF. The whole variable domain, filled in from reference TRBV7-3 and TRBJ1-1, reads GAGVSQTPSNKVTEKGKYVELRCDPISGHTALYWYRQSLGQGPEFLIYFQGTGAADDSGLPNDRFFAVRPEGSVSTLKIQRTERGDSAVYLCASSLGTRTEAFFGQGTRLTVV.

This CDR3 reads CAWSPPGYEQYF. The DNA of the CDR3 is TGTGCCTGGTCTCCCCCTGGATACGAGCAGTACTTC. The chain carries TRBV30 and TRBJ2-7; D not resolved. Trimming shortened V by 5 bases and J by 4 bases, and 12 bases separated the two germline ends. The CDR3 runs 12 residues. Germline V gene sequence: CDR1 GTSNPN, CDR2 SVGIG (reference sequence).

This clonotype occurred many times. The chain links TRBV19 to TRBJ2-1; tentatively, D is TRBD2 (5 bases). Germline loops: CDR1 LNHDA, CDR2 SQIVND (reference sequence). The length of the CDR3 is 11 residues. Trimming removed 6 bases at V and 9 bases at J, with 9 bases between. This CDR3 is CASREAAEQFF. DNA for the CDR3: TGTGCCAGTAGGGAAGCGGCTGAGCAGTTCTTC.

At least ten counts were recorded for this clonotype. The rearrangement joins TRBV15 to TRBJ2-1, with 7 bases identical to TRBD2. CDR3 size: 16 residues. The V gene's germline CDR1 is LNHNV and CDR2 YYDKDF (reference sequence). Trimming cost V 0 bases and J 9 bases; bases outside gene matches: 11. The CDR3 nucleotides read TGTGCCACCAGCAGAGATTGGCGGGAGTCTTTGAGTGAGCAGTTCTTC. Its translation: CATSRDWRESLSEQFF.

The chain employs TRBV9 and TRBJ2-3, with D possibly being TRBD1 or TRBD2 (5 bases each). The V end was cut by 4 bases, the J end by 2 bases, with 17 bases between. This CDR3 contains 16 residues. Looked up from germline, CDR1 is SGDLS and CDR2 is YYNGEE. CDR3 sequence (DNA): TGTGCCAGCAGCCATACTAGGGGAGTTTACACAGATACGCAGTATTTT. Translating it yields CASSHTRGVYTDTQYF.

The genes are TRBV7-8 and TRBJ2-2, with a weak D call TRBD1 (6 bases). Germline CDR1 reads SGHVS; CDR2 reads FQNEAQ. Trimming stripped 8 bases from V and 3 bases from J, with 19 bases between. CDR3 length: 16 amino acids. The CDR3 DNA reads TGTGCCAGCTCTCCTAAGTTTAAGGGGGACACCGGGGAGCTGTTTTTT. Its translation is CASSPKFKGDTGELFF.

Turning to this clonotype: The junction and the germline gene differ at one end; a read error may be behind it. The chain links TRBV11-2 to TRBJ1-2; the D is unclear. This CDR3 is built from 16 residues. Germline CDR1 and CDR2: SGHAT and FQNNGV. The chain's CDR3 is CASTLTPDGRDYGYAF. CDR3 DNA sequence: TGTGCCAGCACCCTTACCCCCGACGGTAGAGACTATGGCTACGCCTTC.

This clonotype was recorded a few times. The chain carries TRBV25-1 and TRBJ1-2; possible D gene TRBD1, 5 bases. Deletions cut 3 bases from V and 4 bases from J, with 12 bases between. The CDR3 loop spans 14 amino acids. Germline V CDR1 and CDR2: MGHDK, SYGVNS. The CDR3 bases are TGTGCCAGCAGTGAGGTTGGGACCCCCTATGGCTACACCTTC. The encoded protein is CASSEVGTPYGYTF.